The 19 T cell receptor beta chains below were found in one sample sequenced in a study of long-term antiretroviral therapy in people with HIV. A v3.0 immunoSEQ assay was performed at survey level. Profiling relied on immunoSEQ multiplex PCR, and the TCRdb table lists in-frame clones only, not all of them. The table has about 35,000 clones, roughly 74% seen once; the top ten hold nearly 3.5%. Source: unsorted PBMCs, taken 3 years after starting antiretroviral therapy. The receptors shown here come from a man between 45 and 60 years old with HIV.

The chain uses TRBV6-1 and TRBJ2-1, with 9 bases lining up with TRBD2. The junction had 14 bases not matched to a gene; V was cut back by 4 bases and J by 7 bases. The CDR3 runs 17 residues. Germline CDR1 is MNHNS and CDR2 is SASEGT. The CDR3 here is CASSGAGGGRDHNEQFF. The CDR3 DNA follows: TGTGCCAGCAGTGGCGCGGGGGGCGGGAGGGATCATAATGAGCAGTTCTTC.

The chain has TRBV6-6 and TRBJ2-2, with 9 bases matching TRBD2. CDR1 is MNHNY and CDR2 is SVGAGI in the germline V gene (reference sequence). Trimming took 4 bases from V and 1 from J; bases not matched to a gene: 4. CDR3 length: 16 residues. CDR3 nucleotides: TGTGCCAGCAGTTCCCCTAGCGGGATGAACACCGGGGAGCTGTTTTTT. Translation gives CASSSPSGMNTGELFF.

The chain combines TRBV7-2 with TRBJ2-7; TRBD2 aligns across 9 bases. V shed 1 base and J 5 bases; nucleotides not matched to a gene: 9. The CDR3 contains 16 residues. CDR1 is SGHTA, CDR2 FQGNSA, per germline. Here the CDR3 reads CASSLDLSGSGHEQYF. The CDR3 DNA is TGTGCCAGCAGCTTAGACCTTAGCGGGAGTGGCCACGAGCAGTACTTC.

The gene calls are TRBV2 and TRBJ2-7, with 10 nucleotides matching TRBD1. Germline V gene sequence: CDR1 SNHLY, CDR2 FYNNEI. Losses at the gene ends were 5 bases for V and 1 base for J; bases not matched to a gene: 2. CDR3 length: 14 residues. The CDR3: CASSPGQGSYEQYF. The CDR3 DNA follows: TGTGCCAGCAGTCCGGGACAGGGGTCCTACGAGCAGTACTTC.

The V and J genes are TRBV7-2 and TRBJ1-4, with TRBD1 matching over 8 bases. CDR3 length: 14 amino acids. V gave up 6 bases and J gave up 7 bases; unmatched junction bases: 7. CDR1 and CDR2 (germline): SGHTA, FQGNSA. The CDR3 loop is CASRSRGRSEKLFF. DNA for the CDR3: TGTGCCAGCAGAAGCAGGGGGCGCAGTGAAAAACTGTTTTTT.

The V gene is TRBV29-1, the J gene TRBJ2-1, with 10 bases fitting TRBD2. This CDR3 has 17 amino acids. Germline values: CDR1 SQVTM, CDR2 ANQGSEA. Unmatched junction bases numbered 9, after V lost 3 bases and J lost 1 base. The CDR3 spells CSVEGLSGGGSYNEQFF. The CDR3 coding sequence is TGCAGCGTTGAGGGGTTAAGCGGGGGGGGTTCCTACAATGAGCAGTTCTTC.

This clone has only a few counts. The CDR3: CASSLDRDGYTF. The CDR3, as DNA: TGTGCCAGCAGCTTGGACAGGGATGGCTACACCTTC. The chain employs TRBV9 and TRBJ1-2, with 8 bases lining up with TRBD1. The germline CDR1 and CDR2 sequences are SGDLS and YYNGEE. The V segment lost 4 bases and the J segment 6 bases; nucleotides outside the gene matches: 2. This CDR3 has 12 amino acids.

V is TRBV6-5 and J is TRBJ1-5, with 8 bases aligning to TRBD1. The CDR3 contains 14 residues. V gave up 5 bases and J gave up 9 bases; unmatched junction bases: 9. Germline loops: CDR1 MNHEY, CDR2 SVGAGI. Written as DNA, the CDR3 is TGTGCCAGCAGTCCCCGGACAGGGAAGCCGCCCCAGCATTTT. Residues: CASSPRTGKPPQHF.

The table lists this clone with a few counts. J is TRBJ2-1 and V is TRBV4-3, with 9 bases lining up with TRBD2. Germline values: CDR1 LGHNA, CDR2 YSLEER. The CDR3 has 17 amino acids. Unmatched junction bases numbered 3, after V lost 0 bases and J lost 0 bases. Written as DNA, the CDR3 is TGCGCCAGCAGCCAAGATGGAGCGGGGGGCTCCTACAATGAGCAGTTCTTC. Protein: CASSQDGAGGSYNEQFF.

As regards this clone: Relative to the germline gene, one junction end is altered; a read error may explain this. The rearrangement uses TRBV28 and TRBJ2-7; D remains ambiguous. The germline gives CDR1 MDHEN, CDR2 SYDVKM. This CDR3 region has 14 residues. CDR3 sequence: CASSLWTGTYEQYF. Here the CDR3 DNA reads TGTGCCAGCAGTCTATGGACGGGTACCTACGAGCAGTACTTC. The entire variable domain, with the rest obtained from reference TRBV28 and TRBJ2-7, is as follows: DVKVTQSSRYLVKRTGEKVFLECVQDMDHENMFWYRQDPGLGLRLIYFSYDVKMKEKGDIPEGYSVSREKKERFSLILESASTNQTSMYLCASSLWTGTYEQYFGPGTRLTVT.

The chain employs TRBV7-9 and TRBJ2-7, with TRBD2 matching 10 bases. There are 15 residues in the CDR3. Trimming took 3 bases from V and 0 from J; bases not matched to a gene: 2. Per the germline V gene, CDR1 is SEHNR and CDR2 is FQNEAQ (reference sequence). The CDR3: CASSFSGRSSYEQYF. As DNA, the CDR3 is TGTGCCAGCAGCTTTAGCGGGAGGAGCTCCTACGAGCAGTACTTC.

This clone was counted only a few times. V and J are TRBV2 and TRBJ2-4; D gene uncertain. The CDR3 consists of 12 residues. The V gene lost 6 bases and the J gene lost 7 bases, with 10 bases spanning the gap. Germline CDR1 reads SNHLY; CDR2 reads FYNNEI. The CDR3 loop is CASRPRQNIQYF. The CDR3 nucleotides read TGTGCCAGCAGACCGAGGCAGAACATTCAGTACTTC.

This clone turned up a few times. The CDR3 DNA reads TGTGCCAGCAGCCCCGGGCGGAGCTATGGCTACACCTTC. Protein product: CASSPGRSYGYTF. This chain connects TRBV5-6 to TRBJ1-2; no definite D call. Trimming took off 4 bases at V and 4 bases at J, with 11 bases between the two ends. The CDR3 has 13 amino acids. Germline V gene data show CDR1 as SGHDT and CDR2 as YYEEEE.

The chain joins TRBV13 to TRBJ2-7; D is uncertain. This CDR3 contains 13 residues. The germline V and J ends were trimmed by 0 bases and 1 base, with 4 bases remaining between them. Germline lookup yields CDR1 PRHDT and CDR2 FYEKMQ (reference sequence). The CDR3 coding sequence is TGTGCCAGCAGCTTAGGGCATTCCTACGAGCAGTACTTC. This translates into CASSLGHSYEQYF.

DNA of the CDR3: TGTGCCAGCAGCCTAAACGGACCTTATGGCTACACCTTC. Its translation is CASSLNGPYGYTF. The rearrangement uses TRBV27 and TRBJ1-2; D not resolved. Between the trimmed V and J ends, which lost 6 bases and 5 bases, there was a span of 13 bases. The CDR3 contains 13 residues. Per the germline V gene, CDR1 is MNHEY and CDR2 is SMNVEV (reference sequence).

The chain's CDR3 is CASSLVEGHTIYF. Written as DNA, the CDR3 is TGTGCCAGCAGCTTGGTTGAGGGACACACCATATATTTT. The gene calls are TRBV5-6 and TRBJ1-3, with a tentative D call TRBD1 (5 bases). CDR1 is SGHDT and CDR2 is YYEEEE in the germline V gene. CDR3 length: 13 residues. V was shortened by 0 bases and J by 8 bases, with 9 bases between the two germline ends.

This clone is medium-sized. V is TRBV7-2 and J is TRBJ2-7; possibly TRBD1 for D (6 bases). The V end was cut by 5 bases, the J end by 4 bases, with 18 bases between. CDR1 is SGHTA and CDR2 is FQGNSA in the germline V gene. The CDR3 consists of 15 residues. CDR3 coding DNA: TGTGCCAGCAGCCCCGATCAGGACAGCTATTACGAGCAGTACTTC. This codes for CASSPDQDSYYEQYF.

The CDR3 loop reads CASSNPKQGEYEQYF. CDR3 nucleotides: TGTGCCAGCAGTAACCCCAAGCAGGGAGAATACGAGCAGTACTTC. The chain joins TRBV6-6 to TRBJ2-7; the D gene could be TRBD1 or TRBD2 (5 bases each). Germline CDR1 and CDR2: MNHNY and SVGAGI (reference sequence). The CDR3 sequence is 15 residues long. V lost 5 bases and J 4 bases, leaving 18 bases between the germline ends.

V gene TRBV4-1 combines with J gene TRBJ1-2; a possible D gene is TRBD1 (5 bases). Germline CDR1 and CDR2: MGHRA and YSYEKL. Between the trimmed V and J ends, which lost 4 bases and 4 bases, there was a span of 19 bases. CDR3 length: 16 amino acids. The CDR3 reads CASSPFGQGASYGYTF. CDR3 coding DNA: TGCGCCAGCAGCCCCTTCGGACAAGGGGCTTCCTATGGCTACACCTTC.